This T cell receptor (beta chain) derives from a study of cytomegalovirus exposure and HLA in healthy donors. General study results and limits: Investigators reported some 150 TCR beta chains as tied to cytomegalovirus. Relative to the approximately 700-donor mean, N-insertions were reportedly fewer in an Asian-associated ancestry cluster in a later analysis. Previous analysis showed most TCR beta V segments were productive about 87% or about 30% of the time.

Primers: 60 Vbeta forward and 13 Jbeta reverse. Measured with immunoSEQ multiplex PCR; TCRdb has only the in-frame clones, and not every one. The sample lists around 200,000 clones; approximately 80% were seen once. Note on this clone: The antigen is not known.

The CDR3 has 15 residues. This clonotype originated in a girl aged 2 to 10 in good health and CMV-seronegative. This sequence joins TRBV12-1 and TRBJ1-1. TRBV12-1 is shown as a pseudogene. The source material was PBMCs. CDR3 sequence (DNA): TGTGCCAGCAGCTCTCCGGGAATCAAAAGCACTGAAGCTTTCTTT. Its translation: CASSSPGIKSTEAFF.